This T cell receptor (beta chain) originates from a study of T cell responses to AZD1222 COVID-19 vaccine. Trimming cost V 4 bases and J 0 bases, with 9 bases left between them. CDR3 length: 15 residues. CDR1 and CDR2 (germline): LGHDT, YNNKEL (reference sequence). On this clone: Its target is unknown.

Profiling relied on immunoSEQ multiplex PCR, and the TCRdb table lists in-frame clones only, not all of them. The table records around 97,000 clones, 80% to 90% of them present only once. Overall study results and limits: Elevations in Spike-specific TCR breadth and depth followed administration of two AZD1222 doses. Of spike-specific TCRs, nearly half reportedly target regions left unmutated in variants.

J is TRBJ1-4 and V is TRBV3-1 (or the pseudogene TRBV3-2), with D tentatively TRBD1 (6 bases). The receptor comes from an adult in good health. The sequenced sample was peripheral blood, obtained on day 0 of AZD1222 vaccination. The CDR3 reads CASSPSGATNEKLFF. The CDR3 bases are TGTGCCAGCAGCCCCTCAGGGGCAACTAATGAAAAACTGTTTTTT.